The rows below give T cell receptor beta chains drawn from one sample of a study of metastatic and nonmetastatic thyroid tumors. TCRdb re-clonotyped the PCR reads through MiXCR. The table lists roughly 34,000 clones, about 33% of them singletons. Sequenced input: tumor tissue. The receptors come from a female donor with papillary thyroid cancer or a benign thyroid nodule (not recorded which). Some clones in this sample may be carry-over from other donors' samples. The conserved cysteine and the conserved F or W are not part of the CDR3 here. D genes are given only for firm matches.

>TRBJ2-3|12|TRBV5-1|NA
ASSLEQITDTQY
>TRBJ1-2|13|TRBV6-5|NA
ASSYSMEAHYGYT
>TRBJ1-6|13|TRBV27|TRBD1
ASSFMGQQNSPLH
>TRBJ2-2|11|TRBV27|NA
ASSSRAPGELF
>TRBJ2-7|15|TRBV4-1|NA
ASSLNVGSAISYEQY
>TRBJ2-1|15|TRBV6-2/TRBV6-3|NA
ASSYPYSSSSYNEQF
>TRBJ1-5|13|TRBV6-1|TRBD1
ASSDWDRDNQPQH
>TRBJ1-6|12|TRBV20-1|TRBD1
SARQDRADSPLH
>TRBJ2-7|9|TRBV10-3|NA
AISESGEQY
>TRBJ1-3|11|TRBV12-3/TRBV12-4|TRBD1
ASSSVQGNTIY
>TRBJ2-7|11|TRBV11-2|NA
ASSLERGYEQY
>TRBJ2-3|13|TRBV6-4|TRBD2
ASTSPGGDTDTQY
>TRBJ1-2|12|TRBV28|NA
ASSPLGPDYGYT
>TRBJ2-5|11|TRBV6-1|NA
ASSESDGETQY
>TRBJ2-4|10|TRBV28|NA
ASSLMRGIQY
>TRBJ1-3|12|TRBV20-1|TRBD1
SAQDRGSGNTIY
>TRBJ2-2|12|TRBV9|NA
ASTFSANTGELF
>TRBJ2-1|13|TRBV27|NA
ASRTSLESYNEQF
>TRBJ2-2|14|TRBV6-5|NA
ASSYASGTSTGELF
>TRBJ1-1|13|TRBV9|TRBD1
ASSASTGENTEAF
>TRBJ2-3|11|TRBV7-2|NA
ASSIGPTDTQY
>TRBJ1-1|14|TRBV11-2|TRBD1
ASSKGQAKRDTEAF
>TRBJ1-2|10|TRBV5-1|NA
ASSLAMEGYT